This T cell receptor (beta chain) was documented in a study of T-cell reconstitution after alpha-beta-depleted transplantation in children. Whole-study results and caveats: Several hundred expanded graft clones reportedly gave rise to the alpha-beta T cells present about two months after transplant. Newly generated T cells supplied most T-cell counts and diversity one year post-transplant. The high TCRbeta diversity at day 60 in some patients came from surviving recipient T cells and thymic progenitors.

On this clonotype: Its specificity is unknown.

Unique molecular identifiers were incorporated during preparation of the TCRbeta library. TCRdb re-analysed the PCR reads in MiXCR, keeping a single row per CDR3 protein. The data hold around 800,000 distinct CDR3 sequences, with 15% to 20% observed a single time. CDR3 length: 16 amino acids. Germline CDR1 MNHEY, CDR2 SMNVEV (reference sequence). Deletions cut 3 bases from V and 4 bases from J, with 16 bases between. V is TRBV27 and J is TRBJ2-1; D is ambiguous. The sequencing here drew on PBMCs, mostly from graft donor cells, taken 360 days after TCRalphabeta/CD19-depleted stem cell transplant. The receptor was derived from a male patient between 10 and 17 years old who had a stem cell transplant for acute lymphoblastic leukemia, so the T cells may come from the graft donor. As DNA, the CDR3 is TGTGCCAGCAGTTTCCTTGGCCGTGGGCAATACAATGAGCAGTTCTTC. This codes for CASSFLGRGQYNEQFF.